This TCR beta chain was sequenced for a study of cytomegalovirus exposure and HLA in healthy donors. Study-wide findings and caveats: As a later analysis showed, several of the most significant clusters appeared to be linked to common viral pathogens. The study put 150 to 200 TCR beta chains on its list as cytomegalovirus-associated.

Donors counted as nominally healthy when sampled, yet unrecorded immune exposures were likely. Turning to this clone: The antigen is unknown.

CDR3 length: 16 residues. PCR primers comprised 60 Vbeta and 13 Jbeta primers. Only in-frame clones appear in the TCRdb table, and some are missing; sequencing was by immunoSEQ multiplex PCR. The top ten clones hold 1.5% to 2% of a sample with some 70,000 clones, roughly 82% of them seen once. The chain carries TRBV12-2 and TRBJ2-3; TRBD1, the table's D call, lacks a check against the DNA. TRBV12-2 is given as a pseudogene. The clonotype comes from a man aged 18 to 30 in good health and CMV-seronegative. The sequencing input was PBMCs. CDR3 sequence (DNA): TGTGCAAGTCGCTTCATCACCGGGACAGGGATCGATACGCAGTATTTT. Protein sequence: CASRFITGTGIDTQYF.